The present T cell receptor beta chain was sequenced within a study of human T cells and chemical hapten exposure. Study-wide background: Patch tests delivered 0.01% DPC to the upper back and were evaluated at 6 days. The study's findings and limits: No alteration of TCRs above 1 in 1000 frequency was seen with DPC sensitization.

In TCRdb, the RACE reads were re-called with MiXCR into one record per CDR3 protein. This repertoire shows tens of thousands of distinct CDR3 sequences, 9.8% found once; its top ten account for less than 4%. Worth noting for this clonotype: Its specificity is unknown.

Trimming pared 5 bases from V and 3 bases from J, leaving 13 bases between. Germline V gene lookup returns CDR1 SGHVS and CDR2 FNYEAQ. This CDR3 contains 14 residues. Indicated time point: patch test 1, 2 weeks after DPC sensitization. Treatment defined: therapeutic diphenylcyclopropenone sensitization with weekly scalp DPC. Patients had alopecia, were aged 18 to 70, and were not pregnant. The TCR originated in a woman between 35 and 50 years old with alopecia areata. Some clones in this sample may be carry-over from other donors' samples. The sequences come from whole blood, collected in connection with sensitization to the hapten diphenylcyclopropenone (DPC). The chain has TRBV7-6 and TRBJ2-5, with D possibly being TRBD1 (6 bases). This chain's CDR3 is CASSTMAGEETQYF. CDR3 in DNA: TGTGCCAGCAGCACAATGGCAGGGGAAGAGACCCAGTACTTC.